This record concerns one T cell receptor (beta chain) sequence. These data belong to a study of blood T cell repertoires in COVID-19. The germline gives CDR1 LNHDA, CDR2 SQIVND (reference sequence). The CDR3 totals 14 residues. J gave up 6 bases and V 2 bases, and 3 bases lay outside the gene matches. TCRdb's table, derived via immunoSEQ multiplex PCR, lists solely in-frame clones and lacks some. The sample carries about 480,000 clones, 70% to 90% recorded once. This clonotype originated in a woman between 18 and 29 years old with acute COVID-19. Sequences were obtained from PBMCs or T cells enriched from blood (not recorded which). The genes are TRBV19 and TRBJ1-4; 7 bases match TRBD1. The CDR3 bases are TGTGCCAGTAGTATAATCGGGACAGATGAAAAACTGTTTTTT. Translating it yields CASSIIGTDEKLFF.